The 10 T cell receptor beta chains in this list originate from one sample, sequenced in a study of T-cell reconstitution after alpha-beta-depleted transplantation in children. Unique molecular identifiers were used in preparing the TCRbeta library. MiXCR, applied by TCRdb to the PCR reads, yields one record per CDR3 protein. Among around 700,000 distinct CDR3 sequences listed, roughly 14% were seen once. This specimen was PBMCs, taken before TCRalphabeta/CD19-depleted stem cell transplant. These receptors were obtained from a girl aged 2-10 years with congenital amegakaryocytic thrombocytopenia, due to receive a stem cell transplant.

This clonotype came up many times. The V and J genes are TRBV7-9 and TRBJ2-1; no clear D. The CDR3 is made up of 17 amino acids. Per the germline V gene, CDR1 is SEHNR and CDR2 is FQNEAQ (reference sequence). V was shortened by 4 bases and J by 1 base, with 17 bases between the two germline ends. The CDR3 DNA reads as TGTGCCAGCAGCTCCTTCAATCCGACACAATCCTACAATGAGCAGTTCTTC. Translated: CASSSFNPTQSYNEQFF.

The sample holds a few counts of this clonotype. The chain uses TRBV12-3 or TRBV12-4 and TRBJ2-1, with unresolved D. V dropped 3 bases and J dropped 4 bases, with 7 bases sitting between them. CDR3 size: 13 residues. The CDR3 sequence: CASSFRRYNEQFF. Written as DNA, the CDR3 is TGTGCCAGCAGTTTTCGCCGTTACAATGAGCAGTTCTTC.

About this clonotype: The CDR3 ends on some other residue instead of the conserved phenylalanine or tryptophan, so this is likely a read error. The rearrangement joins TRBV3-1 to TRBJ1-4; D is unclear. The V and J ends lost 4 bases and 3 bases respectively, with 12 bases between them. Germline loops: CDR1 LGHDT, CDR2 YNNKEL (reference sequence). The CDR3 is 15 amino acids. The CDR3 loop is CASSRAEDPNEKLFI. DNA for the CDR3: TGTGCCAGCAGCCGGGCCGAGGATCCTAATGAAAAACTGTTTATT.

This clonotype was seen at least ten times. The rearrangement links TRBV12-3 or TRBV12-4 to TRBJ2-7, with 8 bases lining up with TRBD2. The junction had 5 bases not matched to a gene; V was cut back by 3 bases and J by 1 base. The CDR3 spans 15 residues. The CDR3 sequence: CASSFSGTRSYEQYF. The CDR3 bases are TGTGCCAGCAGTTTCTCCGGGACTAGGTCCTACGAGCAGTACTTC.

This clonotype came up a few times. The CDR3 protein is CSAVGTGLRSSYNEQFF. The CDR3 DNA sequence: TGCAGTGCTGTCGGGACAGGGTTGAGGAGCTCCTACAATGAGCAGTTCTTC. J is TRBJ2-1 and V is TRBV20-1, with TRBD1 matching 9 bases. CDR1 is DFQATT and CDR2 is SNEGSKA in the germline V gene (reference sequence). The CDR3 length is 17 residues. V was clipped by 5 bases and J by 0 bases; unmatched bases: 11.

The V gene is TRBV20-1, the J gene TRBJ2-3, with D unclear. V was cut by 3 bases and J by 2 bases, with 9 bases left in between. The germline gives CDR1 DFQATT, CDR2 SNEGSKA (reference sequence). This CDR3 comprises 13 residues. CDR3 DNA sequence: TGCAGTGCTAGTTCCGGGTTCACAGATACGCAGTATTTT. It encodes CSASSGFTDTQYF.

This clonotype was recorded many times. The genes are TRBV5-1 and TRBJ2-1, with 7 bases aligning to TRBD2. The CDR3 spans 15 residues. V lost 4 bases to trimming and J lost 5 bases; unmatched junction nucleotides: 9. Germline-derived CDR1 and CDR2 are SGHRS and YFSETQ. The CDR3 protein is CASSLREVNNNEQFF. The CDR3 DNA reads TGCGCCAGCAGCCTACGGGAGGTGAACAACAATGAGCAGTTCTTC.

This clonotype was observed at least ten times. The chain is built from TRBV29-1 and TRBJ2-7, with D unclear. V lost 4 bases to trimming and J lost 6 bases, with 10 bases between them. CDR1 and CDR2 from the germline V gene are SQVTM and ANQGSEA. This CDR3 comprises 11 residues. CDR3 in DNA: TGCAGCGTTGGGACCAGGCGCGAGCAGTACTTC. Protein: CSVGTRREQYF.

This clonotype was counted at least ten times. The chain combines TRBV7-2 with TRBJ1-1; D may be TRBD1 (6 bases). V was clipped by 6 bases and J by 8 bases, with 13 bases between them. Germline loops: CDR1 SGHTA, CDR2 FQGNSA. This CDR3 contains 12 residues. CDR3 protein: CASRDTGTEAFF. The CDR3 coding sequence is TGTGCCAGCAGGGATACCGGGACAGAAGCTTTCTTT.

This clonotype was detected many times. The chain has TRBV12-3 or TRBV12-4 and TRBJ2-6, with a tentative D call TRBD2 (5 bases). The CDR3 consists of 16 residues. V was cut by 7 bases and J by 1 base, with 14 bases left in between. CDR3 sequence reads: CASTTMTGSGANVLTF. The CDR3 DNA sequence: TGTGCCAGCACCACTATGACGGGGTCTGGGGCCAACGTCCTGACTTTC.